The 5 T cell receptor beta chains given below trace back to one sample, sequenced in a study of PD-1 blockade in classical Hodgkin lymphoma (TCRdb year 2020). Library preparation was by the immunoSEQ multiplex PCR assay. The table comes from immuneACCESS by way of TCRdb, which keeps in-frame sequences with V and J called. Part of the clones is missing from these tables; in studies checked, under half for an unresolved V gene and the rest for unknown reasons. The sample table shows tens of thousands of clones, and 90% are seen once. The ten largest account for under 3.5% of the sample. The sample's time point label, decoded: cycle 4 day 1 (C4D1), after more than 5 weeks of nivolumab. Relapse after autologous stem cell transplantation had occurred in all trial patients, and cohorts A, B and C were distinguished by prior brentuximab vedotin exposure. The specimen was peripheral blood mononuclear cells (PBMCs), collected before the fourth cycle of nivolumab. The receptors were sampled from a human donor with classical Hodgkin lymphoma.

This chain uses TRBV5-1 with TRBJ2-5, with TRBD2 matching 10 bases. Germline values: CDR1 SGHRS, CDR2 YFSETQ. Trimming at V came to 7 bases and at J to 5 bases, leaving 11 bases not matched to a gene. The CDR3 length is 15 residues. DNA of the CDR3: TGCGCCAGCCAGTGGCTAGCGGGGGCTTCGGAGACCCAGTACTTC. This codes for CASQWLAGASETQYF.

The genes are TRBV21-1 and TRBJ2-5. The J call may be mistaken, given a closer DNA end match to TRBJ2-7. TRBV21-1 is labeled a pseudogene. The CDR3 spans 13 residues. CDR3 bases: TGTGCCAGCAGCAAATGTGGCCAATACGAGCAGTACTTC. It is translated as CASSKCGQYEQYF.

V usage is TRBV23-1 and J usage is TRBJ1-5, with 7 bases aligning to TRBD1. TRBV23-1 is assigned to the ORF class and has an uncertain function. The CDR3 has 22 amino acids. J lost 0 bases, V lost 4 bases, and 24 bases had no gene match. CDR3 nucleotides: TGCGCCAGCAGTCCCCATCGGGGGACGGGACCCCGAGGGGGCTATAGCAATCAGCCCCAGCATTTT. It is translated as CASSPHRGTGPRGGYSNQPQHF.

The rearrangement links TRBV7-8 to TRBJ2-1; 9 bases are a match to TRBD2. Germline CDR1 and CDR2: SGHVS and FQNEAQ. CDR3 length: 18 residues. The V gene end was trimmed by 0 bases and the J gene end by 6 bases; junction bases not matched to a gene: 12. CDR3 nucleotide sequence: TGTGCCAGCAGCTTAGCGATGGCTAGCGGGGTGCCCCTCAATGAGCAGTTCTTC. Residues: CASSLAMASGVPLNEQFF. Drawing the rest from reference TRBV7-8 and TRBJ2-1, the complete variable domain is GAGVSQSPRYKVAKRGQDVALRCDPISGHVSLFWYQQALGQGPEFLTYFQNEAQLDKSGLPSDRFFAERPEGSVSTLKIQRTQQEDSAVYLCASSLAMASGVPLNEQFFGPGTRLTVL.

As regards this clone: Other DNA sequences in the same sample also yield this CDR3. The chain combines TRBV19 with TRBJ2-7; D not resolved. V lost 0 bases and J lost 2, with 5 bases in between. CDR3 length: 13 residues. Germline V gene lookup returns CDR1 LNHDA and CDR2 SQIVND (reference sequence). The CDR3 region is CASSIDRTYEQYF. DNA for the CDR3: TGTGCCAGTAGTATAGACAGAACCTACGAGCAGTACTTC.